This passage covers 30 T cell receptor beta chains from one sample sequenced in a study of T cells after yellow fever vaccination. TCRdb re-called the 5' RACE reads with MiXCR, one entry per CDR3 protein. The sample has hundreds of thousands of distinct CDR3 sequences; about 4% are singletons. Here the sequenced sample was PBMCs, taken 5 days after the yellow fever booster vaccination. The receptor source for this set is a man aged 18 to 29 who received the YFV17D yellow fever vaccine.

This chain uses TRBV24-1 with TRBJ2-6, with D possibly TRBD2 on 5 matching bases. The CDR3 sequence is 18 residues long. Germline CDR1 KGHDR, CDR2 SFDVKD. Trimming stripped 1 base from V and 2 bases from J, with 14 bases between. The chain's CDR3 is CATSDFRWTGTGANVLTF. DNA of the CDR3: TGTGCCACCAGTGATTTCCGATGGACGGGAACTGGGGCCAACGTCCTGACTTTC.

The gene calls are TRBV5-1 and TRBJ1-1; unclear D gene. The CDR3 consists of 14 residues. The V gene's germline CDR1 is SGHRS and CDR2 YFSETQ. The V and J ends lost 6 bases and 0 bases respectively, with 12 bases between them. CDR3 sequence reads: CASTLGSVNTEAFF. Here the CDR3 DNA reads TGCGCCAGCACCCTGGGGAGCGTGAACACTGAAGCTTTCTTT.

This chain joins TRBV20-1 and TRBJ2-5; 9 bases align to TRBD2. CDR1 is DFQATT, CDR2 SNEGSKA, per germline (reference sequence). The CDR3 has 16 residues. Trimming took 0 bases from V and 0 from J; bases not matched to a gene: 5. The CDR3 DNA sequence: TGCAGTGCTAGAGATCCGCTAGCGGGGAACCAAGAGACCCAGTACTTC. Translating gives CSARDPLAGNQETQYF.

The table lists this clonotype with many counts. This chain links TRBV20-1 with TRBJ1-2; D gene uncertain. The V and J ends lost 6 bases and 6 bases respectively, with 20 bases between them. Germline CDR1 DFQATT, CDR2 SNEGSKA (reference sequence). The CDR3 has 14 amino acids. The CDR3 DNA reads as TGCAGTGCCGCGCCGATCTCCCGACTGGATGGCTACACCTTC. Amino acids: CSAAPISRLDGYTF.

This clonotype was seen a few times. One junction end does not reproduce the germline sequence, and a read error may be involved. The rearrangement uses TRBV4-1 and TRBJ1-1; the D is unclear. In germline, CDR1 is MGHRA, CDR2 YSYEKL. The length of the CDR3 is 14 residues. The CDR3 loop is CASGHGGYGGEAFF. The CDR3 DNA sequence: TGCGCCAGCGGCCACGGAGGATACGGCGGTGAAGCTTTCTTT.

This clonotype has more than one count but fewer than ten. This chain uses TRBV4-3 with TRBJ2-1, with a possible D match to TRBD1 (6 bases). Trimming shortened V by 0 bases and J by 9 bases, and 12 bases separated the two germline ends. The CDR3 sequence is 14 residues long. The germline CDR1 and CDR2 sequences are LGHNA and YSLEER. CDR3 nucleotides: TGCGCCAGCAGCCAAGACCACAGGGAAGGTGAGCAGTTCTTC. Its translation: CASSQDHREGEQFF.

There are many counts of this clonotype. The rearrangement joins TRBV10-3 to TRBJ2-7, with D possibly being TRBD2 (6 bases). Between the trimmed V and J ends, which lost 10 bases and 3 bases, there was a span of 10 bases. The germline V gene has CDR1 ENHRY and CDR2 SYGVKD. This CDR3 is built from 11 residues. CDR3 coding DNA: TGTGCCACGAGGGACTTCTACGAGCAGTACGTC. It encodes CATRDFYEQYV.

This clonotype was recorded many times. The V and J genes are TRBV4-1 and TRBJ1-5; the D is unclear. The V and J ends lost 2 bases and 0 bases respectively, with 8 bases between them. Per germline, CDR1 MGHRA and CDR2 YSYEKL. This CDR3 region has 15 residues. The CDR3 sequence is CASSQQPPSNQPQHF. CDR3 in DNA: TGCGCCAGCAGCCAACAGCCGCCTAGCAATCAGCCCCAGCATTTT.

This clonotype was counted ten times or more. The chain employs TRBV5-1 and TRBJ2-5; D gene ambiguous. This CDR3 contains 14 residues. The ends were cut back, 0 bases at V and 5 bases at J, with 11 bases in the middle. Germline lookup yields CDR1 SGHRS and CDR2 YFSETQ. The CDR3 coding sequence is TGCGCCAGCAGCTTGGGCGGCGACGGGGAGACCCAGTACTTC. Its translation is CASSLGGDGETQYF.

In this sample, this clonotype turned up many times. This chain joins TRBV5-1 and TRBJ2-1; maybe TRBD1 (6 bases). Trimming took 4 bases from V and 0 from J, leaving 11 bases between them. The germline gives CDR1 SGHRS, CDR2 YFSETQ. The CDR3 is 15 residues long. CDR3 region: CASSPGQSSYNEQFF. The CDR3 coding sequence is TGCGCCAGCAGCCCCGGACAGAGCTCCTACAATGAGCAGTTCTTC.

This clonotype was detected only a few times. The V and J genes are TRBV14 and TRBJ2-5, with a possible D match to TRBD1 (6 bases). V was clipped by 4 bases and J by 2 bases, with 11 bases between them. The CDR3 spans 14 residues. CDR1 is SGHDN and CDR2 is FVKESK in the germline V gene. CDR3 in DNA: TGTGCCAGCAGCCCCTATACAGGGCAAGAGACCCAGTACTTC. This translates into CASSPYTGQETQYF. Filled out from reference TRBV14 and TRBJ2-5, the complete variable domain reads EAGVTQFPSHSVIEKGQTVTLRCDPISGHDNLYWYRRVMGKEIKFLLHFVKESKQDESGMPNNRFLAERTGGTYSTLKVQPAELEDSGVYFCASSPYTGQETQYFGPGTRLLVL.

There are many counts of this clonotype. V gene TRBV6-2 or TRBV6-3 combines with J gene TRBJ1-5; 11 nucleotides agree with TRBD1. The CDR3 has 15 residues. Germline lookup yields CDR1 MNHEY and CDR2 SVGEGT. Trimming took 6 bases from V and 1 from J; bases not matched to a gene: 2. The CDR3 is CASRRTGGSNQPQHF. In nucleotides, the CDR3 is TGTGCCAGCAGAAGGACAGGGGGCAGCAATCAGCCCCAGCATTTT.

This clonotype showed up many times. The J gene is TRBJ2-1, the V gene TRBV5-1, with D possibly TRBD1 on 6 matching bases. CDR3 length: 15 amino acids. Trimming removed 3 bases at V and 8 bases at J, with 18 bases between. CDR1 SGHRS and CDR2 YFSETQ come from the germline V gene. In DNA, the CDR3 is TGCGCCAGCAGCTCAACTTCAGGGGCAGGGTATGAGCAGTTCTTC. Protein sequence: CASSSTSGAGYEQFF.

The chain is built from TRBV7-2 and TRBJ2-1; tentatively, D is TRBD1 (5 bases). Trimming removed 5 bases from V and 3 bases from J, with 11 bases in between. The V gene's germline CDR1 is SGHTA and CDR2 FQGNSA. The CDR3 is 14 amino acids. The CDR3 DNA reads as TGTGCCAGCAGCGTAGGGGTCGGCTACAATGAGCAGTTCTTC. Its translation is CASSVGVGYNEQFF.

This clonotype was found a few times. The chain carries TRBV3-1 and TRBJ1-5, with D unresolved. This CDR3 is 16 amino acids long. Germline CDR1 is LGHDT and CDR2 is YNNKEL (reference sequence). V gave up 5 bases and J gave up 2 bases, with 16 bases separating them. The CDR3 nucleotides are TGTGCCAGCAGCTGGGGTTGGTTGGGAGGCAATCAGCCCCAGCATTTT. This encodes CASSWGWLGGNQPQHF. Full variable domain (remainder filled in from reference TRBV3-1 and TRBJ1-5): DTAVSQTPKYLVTQMGNDKSIKCEQNLGHDTMYWYKQDSKKFLKIMFSYNNKELIINETVPNRFSPKSPDKAHLNLHINSLELGDSAVYFCASSWGWLGGNQPQHFGDGTRLSIL.

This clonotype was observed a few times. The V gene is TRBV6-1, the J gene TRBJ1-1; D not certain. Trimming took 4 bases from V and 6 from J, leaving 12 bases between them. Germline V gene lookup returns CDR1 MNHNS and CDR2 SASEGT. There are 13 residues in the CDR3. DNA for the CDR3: TGTGCCAGCAGTGTTACCGCGTCGGCTGAAGCTTTCTTT. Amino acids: CASSVTASAEAFF.

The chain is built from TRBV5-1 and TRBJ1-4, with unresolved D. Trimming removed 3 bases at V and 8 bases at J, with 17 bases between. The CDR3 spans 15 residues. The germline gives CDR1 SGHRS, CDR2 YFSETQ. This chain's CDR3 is CASSWTGRENEKLFF. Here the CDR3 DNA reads TGCGCCAGCAGCTGGACGGGTAGGGAGAACGAAAAACTGTTTTTT.

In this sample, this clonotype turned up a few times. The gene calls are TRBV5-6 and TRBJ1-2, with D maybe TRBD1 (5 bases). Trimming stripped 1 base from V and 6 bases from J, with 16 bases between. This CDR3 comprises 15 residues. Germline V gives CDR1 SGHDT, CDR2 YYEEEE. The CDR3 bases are TGTGCCAGCAGCTTGTACGCAGGGATGAGCGATGGCTACACCTTC. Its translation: CASSLYAGMSDGYTF.

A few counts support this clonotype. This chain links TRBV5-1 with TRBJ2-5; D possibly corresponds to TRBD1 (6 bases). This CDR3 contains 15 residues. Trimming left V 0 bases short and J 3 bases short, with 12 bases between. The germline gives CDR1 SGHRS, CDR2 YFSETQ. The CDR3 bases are TGCGCCAGCAGCTTGGTTGGACAGAAGAAAGAGACCCAGTACTTC. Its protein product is CASSLVGQKKETQYF. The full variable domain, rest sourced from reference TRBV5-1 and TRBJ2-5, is KAGVTQTPRYLIKTRGQQVTLSCSPISGHRSVSWYQQTPGQGLQFLFEYFSETQRNKGNFPGRFSGRQFSNSRSEMNVSTLELGDSALYLCASSLVGQKKETQYFGPGTRLLVL.

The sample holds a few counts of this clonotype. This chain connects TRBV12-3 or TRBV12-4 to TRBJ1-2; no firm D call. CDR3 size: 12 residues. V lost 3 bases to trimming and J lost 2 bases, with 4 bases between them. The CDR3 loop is CASSFINYGYTF. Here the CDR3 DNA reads TGTGCCAGCAGTTTCATAAACTATGGCTACACCTTC.

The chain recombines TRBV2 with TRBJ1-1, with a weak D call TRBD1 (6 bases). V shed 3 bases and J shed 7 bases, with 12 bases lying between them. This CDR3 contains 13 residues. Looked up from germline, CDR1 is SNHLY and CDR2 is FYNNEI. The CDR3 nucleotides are TGTGCCAGCAGTGAGGGGGCAGGGAATGAAGCTTTCTTT. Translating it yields CASSEGAGNEAFF.

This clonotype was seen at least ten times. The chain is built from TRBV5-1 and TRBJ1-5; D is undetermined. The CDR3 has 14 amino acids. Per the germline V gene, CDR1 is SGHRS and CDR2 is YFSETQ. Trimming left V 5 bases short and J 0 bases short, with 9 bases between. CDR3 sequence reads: CASSGWYSNQPQHF. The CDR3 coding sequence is TGCGCCAGCAGTGGGTGGTATAGCAATCAGCCCCAGCATTTT.

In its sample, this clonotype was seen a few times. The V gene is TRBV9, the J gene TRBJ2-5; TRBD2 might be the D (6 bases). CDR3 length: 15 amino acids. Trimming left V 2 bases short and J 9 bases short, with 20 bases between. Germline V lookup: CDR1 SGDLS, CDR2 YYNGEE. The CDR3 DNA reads TGTGCCAGCAGCGTCGGCGGGGAGACTTCCGTGTCCCAGTACTTC. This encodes CASSVGGETSVSQYF. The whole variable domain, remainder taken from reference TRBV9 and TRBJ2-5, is DSGVTQTPKHLITATGQRVTLRCSPRSGDLSVYWYQQSLDQGLQFLIQYYNGEERAKGNILERFSAQQFPDLHSELNLSSLELGDSALYFCASSVGGETSVSQYFGPGTRLLVL.

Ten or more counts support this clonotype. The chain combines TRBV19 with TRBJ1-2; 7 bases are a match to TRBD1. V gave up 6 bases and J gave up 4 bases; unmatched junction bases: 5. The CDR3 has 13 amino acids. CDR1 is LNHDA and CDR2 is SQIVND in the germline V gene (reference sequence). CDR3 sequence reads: CASRPGQSYGYTF. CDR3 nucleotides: TGTGCCAGTAGACCGGGACAGAGCTATGGCTACACCTTC.

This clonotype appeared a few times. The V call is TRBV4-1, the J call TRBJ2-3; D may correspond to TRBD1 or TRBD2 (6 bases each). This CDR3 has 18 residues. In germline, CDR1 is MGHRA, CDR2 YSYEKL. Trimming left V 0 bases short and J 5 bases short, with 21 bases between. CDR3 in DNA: TGCGCCAGCAGCCAAGATCCCCTCAGGGGAGGCCTAGGAGATACGCAGTATTTT. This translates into CASSQDPLRGGLGDTQYF.

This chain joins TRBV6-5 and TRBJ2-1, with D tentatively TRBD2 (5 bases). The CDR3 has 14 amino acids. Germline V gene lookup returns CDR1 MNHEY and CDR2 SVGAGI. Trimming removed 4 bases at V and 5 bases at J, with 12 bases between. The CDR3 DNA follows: TGTGCCAGCAGTTTCCCTCCGGGAAACAATGAGCAGTTCTTC. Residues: CASSFPPGNNEQFF.

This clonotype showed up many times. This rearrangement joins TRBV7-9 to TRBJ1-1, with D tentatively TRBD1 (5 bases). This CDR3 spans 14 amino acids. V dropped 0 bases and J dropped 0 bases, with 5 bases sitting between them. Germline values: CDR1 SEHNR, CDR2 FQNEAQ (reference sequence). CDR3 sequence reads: CASSLAGVNTEAFF. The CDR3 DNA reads TGTGCCAGCAGCTTAGCGGGGGTGAACACTGAAGCTTTCTTT.

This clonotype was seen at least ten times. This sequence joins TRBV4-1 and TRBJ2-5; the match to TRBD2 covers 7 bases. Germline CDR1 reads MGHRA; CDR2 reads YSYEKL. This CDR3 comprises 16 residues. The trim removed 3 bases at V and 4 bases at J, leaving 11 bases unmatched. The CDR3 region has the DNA TGCGCCAGCAGCCATTCTTCCGGGGGGACCACAGAGACCCAGTACTTC. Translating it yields CASSHSSGGTTETQYF.

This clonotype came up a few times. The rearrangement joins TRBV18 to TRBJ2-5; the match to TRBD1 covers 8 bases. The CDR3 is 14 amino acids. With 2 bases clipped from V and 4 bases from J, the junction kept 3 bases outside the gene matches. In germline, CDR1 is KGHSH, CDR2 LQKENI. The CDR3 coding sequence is TGTGCCAGCTCACCAAGGACAGGGTTAGAGACCCAGTACTTC. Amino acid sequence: CASSPRTGLETQYF.

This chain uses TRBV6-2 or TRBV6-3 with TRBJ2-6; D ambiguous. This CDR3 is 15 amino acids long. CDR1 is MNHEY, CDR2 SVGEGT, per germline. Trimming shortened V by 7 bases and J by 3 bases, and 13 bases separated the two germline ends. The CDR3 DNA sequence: TGTGCCAGCACGTCCCACATTAGTGGGGCCAACGTCCTGACTTTC. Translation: CASTSHISGANVLTF.